This T cell receptor beta chain was found in a study of breast tumors, draining lymph nodes, adjacent tissues. This clonotype was found many times. Its antigen is currently unknown. Axillary draining lymph nodes of breast cancer patients supplied the node samples. Study-wide results and limits: Compared with basal-like, luminal-like tumors shared significantly more repertoire with nontumor tissue.

CDR3 size: 14 residues. Germline lookup yields CDR1 DFQATT and CDR2 SNEGSKA (reference sequence). Trimming left V 4 bases short and J 5 bases short, with 17 bases between. TCRdb re-analysed the multiplex PCR reads in MiXCR, keeping a single row per CDR3 protein. The sample has approximately 170,000 distinct CDR3 sequences, 33% seen once. V gene TRBV20-1 combines with J gene TRBJ2-5, with a weak D call TRBD1 (5 bases). The sequence was collected from a female donor with breast cancer. Some clones in this sample may be carry-over from other donors' samples. Sequenced material: axillary lymph node tissue. CDR3: CSATFWGSDETQYF. CDR3 nucleotides: TGCAGTGCTACTTTCTGGGGCAGCGATGAGACCCAGTACTTC.